This T cell receptor (beta chain) was obtained from a study of shared clonotypes between healthy human individuals. For the study at large: Per-donor plates numbered three CD4 naive, three CD4 memory, two CD8 naive and one CD8 memory.

Cells designated naive CD8 were CD45RO-negative and were positively selected for CCR7, with terminally differentiated effector memory CD45RA+ cells excluded. Germline V lookup: CDR1 SGDLS, CDR2 YYNGEE. Trimming stripped 3 bases from V and 0 bases from J, with 13 bases between. The CDR3 length is 15 residues. Sequenced by immunoSEQ multiplex PCR; TCRdb stores in-frame clones only, minus some. Among around 1,900,000 clones listed, around 95% were seen once. For this clone: Its specificity is unknown.

Overall study results and limits: Limitation of the genetic and exposure-history diversity represented came from the few donors.

The specimen sequenced was naive CD8+ T cells from PBMCs. The clonotype was recovered from a man in his late teens or twenties in good health. Some clones in this sample may be carry-over from other donors' samples. The chain couples TRBV9 to TRBJ2-7; perhaps TRBD1 as D (6 bases). The CDR3 region is CASSARQDFSYEQYF. CDR3 sequence (DNA): TGTGCCAGCAGCGCGAGACAGGACTTCTCCTACGAGCAGTACTTC.